Each of the 6 T cell receptor beta chains below was sequenced from the same sample in a study of CD8+ T cells in alopecia areata. The treatment denotes: oral pan-JAK inhibitor, 5-10 mg twice daily. Investigators isolated RNA and reverse transcribed it into cDNA to act as the sequencing template. Assay: immunoSEQ multiplex PCR; the TCRdb copy retains only in-frame clones and omits some. The data hold over 150,000 clones, with 60% to 75% observed a single time. The sequencing used CD4+ T cells sorted from blood, collected at week 24, from a patient treated with tofacitinib. Receptor source: a human donor with alopecia areata.

V gene TRBV5-5 combines with J gene TRBJ1-5, with 11 bases that match TRBD1. V lost 1 base, J lost 4 bases, and 16 bases stayed unmatched. This CDR3 has 20 residues. The germline V gene has CDR1 SGHKS and CDR2 YYEKEE (reference sequence). CDR3 sequence (DNA): TGTGCCAGCAGCTTGTTGATGGGACAGGGGGAATTTGTCGGGAATCAGCCCCAGCATTTT. This encodes CASSLLMGQGEFVGNQPQHF.

V usage is TRBV15 and J usage is TRBJ2-5; no firm D call. Trimming shortened V by 0 bases and J by 2 bases, and 7 bases separated the two germline ends. The CDR3 runs 14 residues. Looked up from germline, CDR1 is LNHNV and CDR2 is YYDKDF (reference sequence). The CDR3 DNA reads as TGTGCCACCAGCAGAGATCGGAGTCAAGAGACCCAGTACTTC. This translates into CATSRDRSQETQYF. The full variable domain, its missing parts supplied by reference TRBV15 and TRBJ2-5, is DAMVIQNPRYQVTQFGKPVTLSCSQTLNHNVMYWYQQKSSQAPKLLFHYYDKDFNNEADTPDNFQSRRPNTSFCFLDIRSPGLGDTAMYLCATSRDRSQETQYFGPGTRLLVL.

This clone showed up just once. This chain connects TRBV11-2 to TRBJ2-7; tentatively, D is TRBD1 (5 bases). This CDR3 contains 14 residues. Germline V gives CDR1 SGHAT, CDR2 FQNNGV. Trimming took 5 bases from V and 7 from J, leaving 18 bases between them. The CDR3 sequence is CASSQATGRREQYF. CDR3 bases: TGTGCCAGCAGCCAAGCTACAGGCCGACGGGAGCAGTACTTC.

The gene calls are TRBV6-1 and TRBJ1-3, with D possibly TRBD1 on 6 matching bases. Trimming cost V 0 bases and J 4 bases, with 10 bases left between them. The germline CDR1 and CDR2 sequences are MNHNS and SASEGT. The CDR3 has 15 amino acids. CDR3 sequence (DNA): TGTGCCAGCAGTGAAGCCGGGACACCAGGAAACACCATATATTTT. This codes for CASSEAGTPGNTIYF.

This clone has only a few counts. The chain links TRBV5-1 to TRBJ2-5; TRBD1 matches 7 bases. CDR3 length: 15 residues. Germline lookup yields CDR1 SGHRS and CDR2 YFSETQ. V dropped 2 bases and J dropped 5; count of bases not matched to a gene: 9. CDR3 coding DNA: TGCGCCAGCAGCTTTACAGGGGCGCGTTTGGAGACCCAGTACTTC. It specifies CASSFTGARLETQYF.

This clone was seen only a few times. This CDR3 is also generated by other DNA sequences in the sample. The chain is built from TRBV5-1 and TRBJ2-3; D remains ambiguous. V dropped 2 bases and J dropped 5 bases, with 3 bases sitting between them. CDR1 is SGHRS and CDR2 is YFSETQ in the germline V gene. CDR3 length: 11 residues. CDR3: CASSFGDTQYF. The CDR3 region has the DNA TGCGCCAGCAGCTTCGGAGATACGCAGTATTTT.